This entry lists 19 T cell receptor beta chains sequenced from one sample in a study of T cell responses to AZD1222 COVID-19 vaccine. This table comes from immunoSEQ multiplex PCR, and its TCRdb copy is limited to in-frame clones, with some not included. The sample lists about 66,000 clones; 90% to 95% were seen once. This material consisted of peripheral blood, taken 28 days after the second dose of the MenACWY control vaccine. The receptors originated from an adult who received the MenACWY meningococcal vaccine as a control.

CDR3 sequence (DNA): TGTGCCAGCAGCTTCGCACTTGAAGCTTTCTTT. This gives the protein CASSFALEAFF. V usage is TRBV5-6 and J usage is TRBJ1-1, with no clear D. The CDR3 runs to 11 residues. Trimming left V 2 bases short and J 7 bases short, with 6 bases between. Germline-derived CDR1 and CDR2 are SGHDT and YYEEEE.

This chain links TRBV5-4 with TRBJ1-1, with a tentative D call TRBD1 (6 bases). Germline CDR1 and CDR2: SGHNT and YYREEE (reference sequence). Deletions cut 5 bases from V and 0 bases from J, with 11 bases between. The CDR3 totals 14 residues. CDR3 amino acids: CASRPTGMNTEAFF. The DNA of the CDR3 is TGTGCCAGCAGGCCAACAGGGATGAACACTGAAGCTTTCTTT.

The V gene is TRBV28, the J gene TRBJ2-1; D is perhaps TRBD1 or TRBD2 (5 bases each). CDR1 and CDR2 (germline): MDHEN, SYDVKM. The CDR3 is 12 amino acids. V was pared by 10 bases and J by 10 bases, with 17 bases between. CDR3 DNA: TGTGCCACCAGGGTCCGAGGGGAAGAGCAGTTCTTC. Residues: CATRVRGEEQFF.

The genes are TRBV2 and TRBJ1-1; no firm D call. The germline gives CDR1 SNHLY, CDR2 FYNNEI. The V end was cut by 6 bases, the J end by 1 base, with 15 bases between. The CDR3 spans 15 residues. The CDR3: CASRKSGLQNTEAFF. In DNA form, the CDR3 reads TGTGCCAGCAGAAAGAGCGGACTGCAGAACACTGAAGCTTTCTTT.

This chain uses TRBV28 with TRBJ1-5; possible D gene TRBD1, 5 bases. The length of the CDR3 is 14 residues. Germline CDR1 and CDR2: MDHEN and SYDVKM. The germline V and J ends were trimmed by 3 bases and 7 bases, with 13 bases remaining between them. Here the CDR3 reads CASSFDRRGQPQHF. CDR3 nucleotides: TGTGCCAGCAGTTTCGATCGCCGGGGGCAGCCCCAGCATTTT. The whole variable domain, filled in from reference TRBV28 and TRBJ1-5, reads DVKVTQSSRYLVKRTGEKVFLECVQDMDHENMFWYRQDPGLGLRLIYFSYDVKMKEKGDIPEGYSVSREKKERFSLILESASTNQTSMYLCASSFDRRGQPQHFGDGTRLSIL.

The chain joins TRBV5-1 to TRBJ2-3; 10 nucleotides match TRBD2. Unmatched junction bases numbered 9, after V lost 1 base and J lost 4 bases. Germline loops: CDR1 SGHRS, CDR2 YFSETQ. This CDR3 has 17 residues. The CDR3 DNA reads TGCGCCAGCAGCTTGTTTGGTGGGCTAGCGGGAGCAGATACGCAGTATTTT. It is translated as CASSLFGGLAGADTQYF.

To note about this clone: An end of the junction differs from the germline gene, which may be a read error. The chain joins TRBV6-5 to TRBJ2-7, with D possibly being TRBD1 (6 bases). Germline-derived CDR1 and CDR2 are MNHEY and SVGAGI. This CDR3 has 15 residues. As DNA, the CDR3 is TGTGCCAGCAGTGACTCCGGGACAATCTCCTACGAGCAGTACTTC. It codes for CASSDSGTISYEQYF.

The chain uses TRBV19 and TRBJ2-1; 10 bases are shared with TRBD1. V lost 6 bases and J lost 9; bases outside the gene matches: 8. Germline V lookup: CDR1 LNHDA, CDR2 SQIVND (reference sequence). CDR3 length equals 14 residues. In nucleotides, the CDR3 is TGTGCCAGTAGGACCGGGACAGGGGCCGGTGAGCAGTTCTTC. This gives the protein CASRTGTGAGEQFF.

The genes are TRBV9 and TRBJ1-6, with D perhaps TRBD1 (5 bases). CDR3 length: 17 amino acids. Germline CDR1 and CDR2: SGDLS and YYNGEE. With 3 bases removed from V and 7 bases from J, the gap between germline ends came to 20 bases. Here the CDR3 DNA reads TGTGCCAGCAGCGGAGGAGGGGTAAGGGGAGGGAATTCACCCCTCCACTTT. This sequence encodes CASSGGGVRGGNSPLHF.

V is TRBV13 and J is TRBJ2-1; no definite D call. The CDR3 length is 14 residues. The germline gives CDR1 PRHDT, CDR2 FYEKMQ (reference sequence). The germline V and J ends were trimmed by 5 bases and 10 bases, with 18 bases remaining between them. CDR3 nucleotides: TGTGCCAGCAGCCCATCACAGACTCTCGACGAGCAGTTCTTC. Translating it yields CASSPSQTLDEQFF.

Only a few counts were recorded for this clone. The rearrangement uses TRBV28 and TRBJ1-3; possibly TRBD1 for D (6 bases). CDR1 is MDHEN, CDR2 SYDVKM, per germline. V shed 5 bases and J shed 0 bases, with 14 bases lying between them. This CDR3 contains 16 residues. The CDR3 DNA reads TGTGCCAGCAGTCCCCCGGGGGCCGGCTCTGGAAACACCATATATTTT. Translated, it gives CASSPPGAGSGNTIYF.

The chain couples TRBV30 to TRBJ2-2, with a weak D call TRBD1 (5 bases). CDR3 size: 14 residues. Germline CDR1 reads GTSNPN; CDR2 reads SVGIG (reference sequence). The germline V and J ends were trimmed by 7 bases and 0 bases, with 12 bases remaining between them. The CDR3 DNA reads as TGTGCCTTTAATGGGGCTTCGAACACCGGGGAGCTGTTTTTT. Its protein is CAFNGASNTGELFF.

The chain links TRBV19 to TRBJ2-1; D is possibly TRBD1 or TRBD2 (5 bases each). Trimming cost V 4 bases and J 2 bases, with 12 bases left between them. From germline, CDR1 is LNHDA and CDR2 SQIVND (reference sequence). The CDR3 runs 15 residues. CDR3 loop: CASSKGRAPYNEQFF. Here the CDR3 DNA reads TGTGCCAGTAGTAAGGGGCGGGCGCCCTACAATGAGCAGTTCTTC.

The chain is built from TRBV2 and TRBJ2-1, with TRBD2 identical over 11 bases. The V segment lost 7 bases and the J segment 9 bases; nucleotides outside the gene matches: 11. This CDR3 has 15 amino acids. Germline CDR1 and CDR2: SNHLY and FYNNEI. This CDR3 reads CASTELAGENSEQFF. The DNA of the CDR3 is TGTGCCAGCACCGAACTAGCGGGAGAAAATAGTGAGCAGTTCTTC.

This rearrangement joins TRBV12-3 or TRBV12-4 to TRBJ2-2, with D uncertain. This CDR3 region has 13 residues. Deletions cut 6 bases from V and 5 bases from J, with 10 bases between. The CDR3 nucleotides are TGTGCCAGCAGCCTGTATCAGACCGGGGAGCTGTTTTTT. The encoded protein is CASSLYQTGELFF.

The rearrangement joins TRBV3-1 (or the pseudogene TRBV3-2) to TRBJ2-7, with 10 bases that match TRBD1. This CDR3 is 15 amino acids long. Germline-derived CDR1 and CDR2 are LGHDT and YNNKEL (reference sequence). V was clipped by 4 bases and J by 2 bases; unmatched bases: 5. The CDR3 DNA follows: TGTGCCAGCAGCCCCCGGGACAGGGGCGCCTACGAGCAGTACTTC. Amino acid sequence: CASSPRDRGAYEQYF.

The chain recombines TRBV19 with TRBJ1-6, with 9 bases matching TRBD1. The CDR3 length is 13 residues. V lost 10 bases to trimming and J lost 7 bases; unmatched junction nucleotides: 5. The V gene's germline CDR1 is LNHDA and CDR2 SQIVND (reference sequence). DNA of the CDR3: TGTGCCACCTCGGACAGGGGAAATTCACCCCTCCACTTT. Encoded protein: CATSDRGNSPLHF.

The chain carries TRBV18 and TRBJ2-6; D ambiguous. The V end was cut by 2 bases, the J end by 2 bases, with 4 bases between. This CDR3 has 14 amino acids. Germline CDR1 and CDR2: KGHSH and LQKENI. The CDR3 spells CASSPGTGANVLTF. DNA of the CDR3: TGTGCCAGCTCACCAGGGACTGGGGCCAACGTCCTGACTTTC.

The sample holds one count of this clone. The V call is TRBV7-2, the J call TRBJ1-3; D is undetermined. V lost 0 bases and J lost 0, with 6 bases in between. This CDR3 is built from 15 residues. CDR1 SGHTA and CDR2 FQGNSA come from the germline V gene. CDR3 loop: CASSLAMASGNTIYF. CDR3 nucleotides: TGTGCCAGCAGCTTAGCTATGGCCTCTGGAAACACCATATATTTT.